This T cell receptor beta chain was sequenced during a study of CD8 T cells in Susac syndrome. V shed 0 bases and J shed 8 bases, with 17 bases lying between them. CDR1 is SGHNT, CDR2 YYREEE, per germline (reference sequence). This CDR3 is 15 amino acids long. An input of roughly 0.45 to 1 ug of RNA was subjected to reverse transcription using random hexamers. TCRdb reprocessed the immunoSEQ multiplex PCR reads with MiXCR, giving one entry per CDR3 protein. The sample holds under 80,000 distinct CDR3 sequences; just over 90% are singletons and the top ten take approximately 0.52%. The sequence came from a human donor with Susac syndrome. The chain joins TRBV5-4 to TRBJ1-2; D not resolved. The sequenced sample was CD4+ T cells from PBMCs. In DNA, the CDR3 is TGTGCCAGCAGCTTGGTTGGGTCCACGGCGGGCGGCTACACCTTC. Translating gives CASSLVGSTAGGYTF. Complete variable domain (other parts from reference TRBV5-4 and TRBJ1-2): ETGVTQSPTHLIKTRGQQVTLRCSSQSGHNTVSWYQQALGQGPQFIFQYYREEENGRGNFPPRFSGLQFPNYSSELNVNALELDDSALYLCASSLVGSTAGGYTFGSGTRLTVV.